The clone carrying this TCR beta chain was seen a handful of times. The antigen is unknown. Sample-barcoded 5' priming and a J-beta primer mix drove a second PCR of roughly 6 to 12 cycles. TCRdb used MiXCR to reprocess the 5' RACE reads, holding one entry per CDR3 protein. The profile shows 1,100,000 or so distinct CDR3 sequences, more than 35% of them singletons. Germline lookup yields CDR1 SGHAT and CDR2 FQNNGV. CDR3 length: 21 amino acids. V gave up 0 bases and J gave up 4 bases; unmatched junction bases: 16. The sample originates from a study of blood T cells in healthy people across ages. Study in general: The capture of about one barcoded beta molecule per two T cells was achieved by template switching.

Study-wide results and caveats: Greater diversity and more naive CD4+ cells were seen in long-lived donors than in aged donors. One million T cells yielded diversity estimates that were considered underestimates.

Sequenced sample: blood. This chain links TRBV11-2 with TRBJ2-7, with 15 positions matching TRBD2. The origin of this receptor is a woman in her sixties or seventies in good health. This CDR3 is CASSLEVGHGLAGGPIYEQYF. DNA for the CDR3: TGTGCCAGCAGCTTAGAAGTGGGGCACGGACTAGCGGGAGGGCCGATATACGAGCAGTACTTC.